The rows below give T cell receptor beta chains drawn from one sample of a study of blood T cell repertoires in COVID-19. The repertoire was sequenced with immunoSEQ multiplex PCR; TCRdb's copy has only in-frame clones and lacks some. The data contain approximately 150,000 clones, roughly 89% of them seen just once; the ten biggest clones take up about 5%. The specimen sequenced was peripheral blood. The receptor set was obtained from a human donor in a cohort sampled during active COVID-19. The CDR3 runs from the conserved cysteine through the conserved F or W. The D gene is left open where the match is weak. Clone size is given for some rows only: seen once, a few or many times, or a class if the clone is expanded.

CDR3 | DNA | size | J | V | D
CASTYSLNTEAFF | TGTGCCAGCACCTACAGCTTGAACACTGAAGCTTTCTTT | NA | TRBJ1-1 | TRBV2 | NA
CASSLWGGEVETQYF | TGTGCCAGCAGCTTATGGGGGGGAGAGGTGGAGACCCAGTACTTC | NA | TRBJ2-5 | TRBV7-3 | TRBD2
CASSLAGGANTGELFF | TGTGCCAGCAGCCTAGCGGGGGGTGCGAACACCGGGGAGCTGTTTTTT | once | TRBJ2-2 | TRBV7-3 | TRBD2
CASSRGGGGTDTQYF | TGCGCCAGCAGCCGAGGCGGGGGTGGTACAGATACGCAGTATTTT | NA | TRBJ2-3 | TRBV5-1 | TRBD2
CASSTPTGMGEKLFF | TGTGCCAGCAGCACCCCGACAGGGATGGGTGAAAAACTGTTTTTT | NA | TRBJ1-4 | TRBV5-4 | TRBD1
CSVGTGGRRAQHF | TGCAGCGTTGGGACAGGGGGCAGGCGGGCCCAGCATTTT | NA | TRBJ1-5 | TRBV29-1 | TRBD1
CASLGTGRDEQYF | TGTGCCAGCCTTGGGACAGGGAGGGACGAGCAGTACTTC | NA | TRBJ2-7 | TRBV28 | TRBD1
CASSLVQGEIYGYTF | TGTGCCAGCAGTTTAGTACAGGGGGAGATCTATGGCTACACCTTC | NA | TRBJ1-2 | TRBV27 | TRBD1
CATSRLAGTDTQYF | TGTGCCACCTCAAGACTAGCGGGCACAGATACGCAGTATTTT | NA | TRBJ2-3 | TRBV15 | TRBD2
CASSYLREGRGETQYF | TGTGCCAGCAGTTACTTGCGGGAGGGCCGTGGGGAGACCCAGTACTTC | NA | TRBJ2-5 | TRBV6-5 | TRBD2
CASSGSQGPYEQYF | TGTGCCAGCAGCGGCAGCCAGGGTCCTTACGAGCAGTACTTC | NA | TRBJ2-7 | TRBV7-2 | NA
CASSEQQHMNTEAFF | TGTGCCAGCAGTGAACAACAGCACATGAACACTGAAGCTTTCTTT | NA | TRBJ1-1 | TRBV6-1 | NA
CASSLGGYNEQFF | TGCGCCAGCAGCTTGGGAGGGTACAATGAGCAGTTCTTC | NA | TRBJ2-1 | TRBV5-1 | NA
CASSSTGQGSNQPQHF | TGTGCCAGCAGCTCGACGGGACAGGGATCCAATCAGCCCCAGCATTTT | few | TRBJ1-5 | TRBV7-9 | TRBD1
CASSSGTSGLSGTDTQYF | TGTGCCAGCAGCTCTGGGACTAGCGGTCTATCTGGTACAGATACGCAGTATTTT | NA | TRBJ2-3 | TRBV11-3 | TRBD2
CASTGGTLGYTF | TGTGCCAGCACGGGGGGCACCCTTGGCTACACCTTC | few | TRBJ1-2 | TRBV25-1 | NA
CAISGQSNYGYTF | TGTGCCATCAGTGGACAGAGCAACTATGGCTACACCTTC | NA | TRBJ1-2 | TRBV10-3 | NA
CASMEVRQNTEAFF | TGCGCCAGCATGGAGGTTAGGCAGAACACTGAAGCTTTCTTT | NA | TRBJ1-1 | TRBV10-2 | NA
CASSPDRAVTEAFF | TGTGCCAGCAGTCCCGACAGGGCCGTCACTGAAGCTTTCTTT | NA | TRBJ1-1 | TRBV28 | TRBD1
CASSLGLAGSYEQYF | TGTGCCAGCAGCTTAGGACTAGCGGGCTCCTACGAGCAGTACTTC | NA | TRBJ2-7 | TRBV7-2 | TRBD2
CASSSAGGQETQYF | TGTGCCAGCAGCTCGGCGGGGGGCCAAGAGACCCAGTACTTC | NA | TRBJ2-5 | TRBV11-1 | TRBD2
CASSLVGNEKLFF | TGTGCCAGCAGCTTAGTCGGGAATGAAAAACTGTTTTTT | NA | TRBJ1-4 | TRBV7-9 | NA
CASSLSTGSSYEQYF | TGTGCCAGCTCACTATCGACAGGGTCGTCCTACGAGCAGTACTTC | once | TRBJ2-7 | TRBV18 | TRBD1
CASSVATATAASGNTIYF | TGTGCCAGCAGCGTAGCTACGGCCACCGCGGCGTCTGGAAACACCATATATTTT | NA | TRBJ1-3 | TRBV9 | NA
CASSIEGSSTDTQYF | TGTGCCAGTAGTATAGAGGGGAGTTCCACAGATACGCAGTATTTT | NA | TRBJ2-3 | TRBV19 | NA
CASSLLTYEQYF | TGTGCCAGCAGTTTACTTACCTACGAGCAGTACTTC | NA | TRBJ2-7 | TRBV12-3/TRBV12-4 | NA
CASSLSAGPGSGANVLTF | TGTGCCAGCAGCTTATCGGCAGGGCCGGGCTCTGGGGCCAACGTCCTGACTTTC | NA | TRBJ2-6 | TRBV7-2 | NA
CASKLEPDTIYF | TGTGCCAGCAAATTGGAGCCGGACACCATATATTTT | NA | TRBJ1-3 | TRBV6-5 | NA
CSVRQGTYEQYF | TGCAGCGTGCGACAGGGGACCTACGAGCAGTACTTC | NA | TRBJ2-7 | TRBV29-1 | TRBD1
CASIRDRGKGNTIYF | TGTGCCAGCATCCGCGACAGGGGAAAGGGAAACACCATATATTTT | NA | TRBJ1-3 | TRBV6-5 | TRBD1
CASSPGSSGMGSQYF | TGTGCCAGCTCACCAGGATCTAGCGGGATGGGGTCCCAGTACTTC | NA | TRBJ2-5 | TRBV18 | TRBD2
CASSPGQGANEQYF | TGTGCCAGCAGTCCGGGACAGGGGGCGAACGAGCAGTACTTC | NA | TRBJ2-7 | TRBV28 | TRBD1
CASSRGLNTEAFF | TGTGCCAGCAGTCGGGGACTAAACACTGAAGCTTTCTTT | NA | TRBJ1-1 | TRBV6-5 | NA
CASSLGAGTSTDTQYF | TGTGCCAGCAGCTTGGGGGCAGGGACTAGCACAGATACGCAGTATTTT | once | TRBJ2-3 | TRBV5-4 | NA
CASSYSTGVFPDTQYF | TGTGCCAGCAGTTACTCAACGGGGGTTTTCCCAGATACGCAGTATTTT | NA | TRBJ2-3 | TRBV6-2/TRBV6-3 | NA
CASSLVGAHEQFF | TGTGCCAGCAGTTTAGTGGGGGCCCATGAGCAGTTCTTC | NA | TRBJ2-1 | TRBV12-3/TRBV12-4 | NA
CASSRTGDKAEQYF | TGTGCCAGCTCGCGGACAGGGGACAAGGCCGAGCAGTACTTC | once | TRBJ2-7 | TRBV18 | TRBD1
CASSWGSRQANTEAFF | TGCGCCAGCAGCTGGGGATCTAGACAGGCCAACACTGAAGCTTTCTTT | NA | TRBJ1-1 | TRBV5-1 | NA
CASGLSDGQETQYF | TGTGCTAGTGGTCTTAGCGACGGGCAAGAGACCCAGTACTTC | NA | TRBJ2-5 | TRBV12-5 | NA
CASAVGREETQYF | TGTGCCAGCGCGGTGGGAAGGGAGGAGACCCAGTACTTC | once | TRBJ2-5 | TRBV6-5 | NA
CASSLTLRGLAATTYEQYF | TGTGCCAGCAGCTTAACCCTTCGGGGACTAGCGGCCACGACCTACGAGCAGTACTTC | once | TRBJ2-7 | TRBV7-3 | TRBD2
CASSLLSRALTGGYTF | TGTGCCAGCAGTTTACTTTCCCGGGCCCTGACGGGAGGCTACACCTTC | once | TRBJ1-2 | TRBV6-5 | NA
CASSEQTGGWGQPQHF | TGTGCCAGCAGTGAGCAAACAGGGGGCTGGGGTCAGCCCCAGCATTTT | NA | TRBJ1-5 | TRBV6-1 | TRBD1
CASSLGSTVSYEQYF | TGTGCCAGCAGCTTAGGGTCGACAGTTTCCTACGAGCAGTACTTC | NA | TRBJ2-7 | TRBV7-2 | NA
CASSPQGDQPQHF | TGTGCCAGCTCACCGCAGGGGGACCAGCCCCAGCATTTT | NA | TRBJ1-5 | TRBV18 | TRBD1
CATSRERGRLVSSPLHF | TGTGCCACCAGCAGAGAAAGGGGGCGCCTAGTAAGTTCACCCCTCCACTTT | NA | TRBJ1-6 | TRBV15 | TRBD1
CASSPTSGDTGELFF | TGTGCCAGCTCACCGACTAGCGGTGACACCGGGGAGCTGTTTTTT | NA | TRBJ2-2 | TRBV18 | TRBD2
CASSFPGLPLHF | TGTGCCAGCAGTTTCCCTGGCCTACCCCTCCACTTT | NA | TRBJ1-6 | TRBV12-3/TRBV12-4 | NA
CASSPPRGLTEAFF | TGTGCCAGTAGTCCTCCCAGGGGGCTCACTGAAGCTTTCTTT | NA | TRBJ1-1 | TRBV19 | TRBD1
CASSAPGGPRGNTIYF | TGTGCCAGCAGCGCGCCCGGGGGGCCTCGCGGAAACACCATATATTTT | NA | TRBJ1-3 | TRBV9 | NA
CASSIGFGSSYEQYF | TGTGCCAGTAGTATTGGTTTTGGCAGCTCCTACGAGCAGTACTTC | NA | TRBJ2-7 | TRBV19 | NA
CASTSFGEVSTKGYTF | TGTGCCAGCACGAGTTTCGGGGAAGTCAGTACTAAGGGCTACACCTTC | NA | TRBJ1-2 | TRBV2 | NA
CASSPRQGETEAFF | TGTGCCAGTAGTCCAAGACAGGGGGAGACTGAAGCTTTCTTT | NA | TRBJ1-1 | TRBV19 | TRBD1
CASSPRVAGGPLTGELFF | TGTGCCAGCAGCCCGAGGGTAGCGGGGGGGCCTCTCACCGGGGAGCTGTTTTTT | NA | TRBJ2-2 | TRBV3-1/TRBV3-2 | TRBD2
CATGQLNTEAFF | TGTGCCACCGGACAGTTGAACACTGAAGCTTTCTTT | NA | TRBJ1-1 | TRBV19 | NA